The next 30 T cell receptor beta chains were all read from a single sample in a study of blood T cell repertoires in COVID-19. The repertoire was sequenced with immunoSEQ multiplex PCR; TCRdb's copy has only in-frame clones and lacks some. The table has 300,000 to 400,000 clones, just over 85% seen once. What was sequenced was PBMCs or T cells enriched from blood (not recorded which). Receptors originate from a middle-aged woman with acute COVID-19.

V usage is TRBV6-2 or TRBV6-3 and J usage is TRBJ1-4; D gene uncertain. Germline lookup yields CDR1 MNHEY and CDR2 SVGEGT. The CDR3 has 13 amino acids. V was pared by 5 bases and J by 5 bases, with 9 bases between. CDR3 amino acids: CASSNARNEKLFF. CDR3 nucleotides: TGTGCCAGCAGTAATGCACGGAATGAAAAACTGTTTTTT.

The chain employs TRBV29-1 and TRBJ2-3, with D perhaps matching TRBD1 (5 bases). V was clipped by 0 bases and J by 6 bases, with 13 bases between them. The germline V gene has CDR1 SQVTM and CDR2 ANQGSEA. This CDR3 has 14 residues. In DNA form, the CDR3 reads TGCAGCGTTGAAGATTTACAGGTCGTGGATACGCAGTATTTT. Translating gives CSVEDLQVVDTQYF.

V usage is TRBV2 and J usage is TRBJ1-1; 11 bases are shared with TRBD1. Trimming removed 4 bases from V and 4 bases from J; junction bases left unmatched: 11. This CDR3 is 17 amino acids long. Germline assignment: CDR1 SNHLY and CDR2 FYNNEI. This CDR3 is CASSGTGGAEVRTEAFF. CDR3 in DNA: TGTGCCAGCAGTGGGACAGGGGGCGCGGAGGTTCGCACTGAAGCTTTCTTT.

This rearrangement joins TRBV3-1 (or the pseudogene TRBV3-2) to TRBJ1-2; D is unresolved. This CDR3 spans 14 amino acids. Germline CDR1 and CDR2: LGHDT and YNNKEL (reference sequence). V was pared by 5 bases and J by 7 bases, with 17 bases between. CDR3 region: CASSARPGGLGYTF. For the CDR3, the DNA is TGTGCCAGCAGCGCCCGCCCGGGTGGTCTTGGCTACACCTTC.

This clone occurred once. The V call is TRBV25-1, the J call TRBJ1-2, with 7 nucleotides matching TRBD1. This CDR3 has 15 residues. V shed 2 bases, J shed 5 bases, and the junction held 8 bases outside the gene matches. CDR1 and CDR2 (germline): MGHDK, SYGVNS. The CDR3 loop reads CASSEDRVWRYGYTF. CDR3 coding DNA: TGTGCCAGCAGTGAAGACAGGGTTTGGCGATATGGCTACACCTTC.

The CDR3 reads CAISEGVAGSYEQYF. The CDR3 bases are TGTGCCATCAGTGAGGGGGTAGCGGGATCCTACGAGCAGTACTTC. V is TRBV10-3 and J is TRBJ2-7; 8 bases fit TRBD2. J gave up 1 base and V 2 bases, and 4 bases lay outside the gene matches. CDR3 length: 15 residues. Germline V CDR1 and CDR2: ENHRY, SYGVKD.

This chain connects TRBV27 to TRBJ1-5; D ambiguous. Deletions cut 9 bases from V and 3 bases from J, with 18 bases between. Germline assignment: CDR1 MNHEY and CDR2 SMNVEV (reference sequence). This CDR3 comprises 15 residues. The CDR3 DNA is TGTGCCAGACGGTCTCTGAGGGCCGACAATCAGCCCCAGCATTTT. Protein product: CARRSLRADNQPQHF.

V and J are TRBV3-1 (or the pseudogene TRBV3-2) and TRBJ1-5, with 7 bases identical to TRBD1. Unmatched junction bases numbered 4, after V lost 6 bases and J lost 2 bases. This CDR3 spans 14 amino acids. Germline V gene sequence: CDR1 LGHDT, CDR2 YNNKEL (reference sequence). The CDR3 is CASRYRGGNQPQHF. CDR3 nucleotides: TGTGCCAGCAGATACAGGGGAGGCAATCAGCCCCAGCATTTT.

CDR3 in DNA: TGTGCCAGCAGCTCCCTGGGGGGGTTTGGCGAGCAGTACTTC. It yields the protein CASSSLGGFGEQYF. The V and J genes are TRBV7-6 and TRBJ2-7, with 7 bases fitting TRBD2. This CDR3 is built from 14 residues. CDR1 SGHVS and CDR2 FNYEAQ come from the germline V gene. The V segment lost 4 bases and the J segment 6 bases; nucleotides outside the gene matches: 9.

This clone was seen only once. This chain links TRBV24-1 with TRBJ2-5, with 10 bases matching TRBD2. Germline V gene sequence: CDR1 KGHDR, CDR2 SFDVKD. The CDR3 is made up of 13 amino acids. Trimming removed 7 bases from V and 5 bases from J; junction bases left unmatched: 3. DNA for the CDR3: TGTGCCACCAGGGCTAGCGGGAGTGAGACCCAGTACTTC. Amino acid sequence: CATRASGSETQYF.

This chain links TRBV14 with TRBJ1-3; tentative D call: TRBD1 (5 bases). The CDR3 runs to 19 residues. Trimming took 1 base from V and 0 from J, leaving 19 bases between them. Germline V gene data show CDR1 as SGHDN and CDR2 as FVKESK. CDR3 residues: CASSQGARASYRSGNTIYF. CDR3 nucleotide sequence: TGTGCCAGCAGCCAAGGGGCCAGGGCATCTTATCGCTCTGGAAACACCATATATTTT.

This clone has just a few counts. V usage is TRBV7-6 and J usage is TRBJ2-5; a weak D match, TRBD1 (7 bases). The CDR3 is 16 amino acids. V lost 1 base and J 2 bases, leaving 14 bases between the germline ends. The V gene's germline CDR1 is SGHVS and CDR2 FNYEAQ. CDR3 nucleotides: TGTGCCAGCAGCTTAGTAGGGGGGACAGCACAAGAGACCCAGTACTTC. Its translation is CASSLVGGTAQETQYF.

The V call is TRBV18, the J call TRBJ1-4; 8 bases agree with TRBD1. V gave up 0 bases and J gave up 2 bases; unmatched junction bases: 11. Germline V gene lookup returns CDR1 KGHSH and CDR2 LQKENI. The CDR3 is 19 residues long. The CDR3 nucleotides are TGTGCCAGCTCACCACCGGTCGGTCAGGGGGCGCGGACTAATGAAAAACTGTTTTTT. Protein sequence: CASSPPVGQGARTNEKLFF.

The V call is TRBV7-2, the J call TRBJ2-7; TRBD2 matches at 14 bases. Germline V gene lookup returns CDR1 SGHTA and CDR2 FQGNSA. The CDR3 spans 16 residues. After removal of 3 bases from V and 7 bases from J, the junction contained 8 bases not matched to a gene. The CDR3 DNA sequence: TGTGCCAGCAGCTTTAGACTAGCGGGAGGGCCGGGGGAGCAGTACTTC. It codes for CASSFRLAGGPGEQYF.

Only one count was recorded for this clone. This chain uses TRBV7-9 with TRBJ1-5; D may be TRBD1 (6 bases). V dropped 3 bases and J dropped 4 bases, with 19 bases sitting between them. The germline gives CDR1 SEHNR, CDR2 FQNEAQ (reference sequence). This CDR3 comprises 17 residues. The CDR3 loop is CASSFDPGQGGNQPQHF. Here the CDR3 DNA reads TGTGCCAGCAGCTTTGATCCGGGACAAGGAGGAAATCAGCCCCAGCATTTT.

This chain links TRBV7-2 with TRBJ2-6; 8 bases fit TRBD1. V lost 5 bases and J lost 3; bases outside the gene matches: 12. Germline V gives CDR1 SGHTA, CDR2 FQGNSA. This CDR3 comprises 18 residues. CDR3 in amino acids: CASSPGPGGWGGANVLTF. The CDR3, as DNA: TGTGCCAGCAGCCCCGGGCCAGGGGGCTGGGGTGGGGCCAACGTCCTGACTTTC.

This clone occurred once. Here the CDR3 DNA reads TGTGCCAGTAGTCCAGGACAGGGGCGCCAGCCCCAGCATTTT. Residues: CASSPGQGRQPQHF. V and J are TRBV19 and TRBJ1-5; 9 positions agree with TRBD1. CDR3 length: 14 residues. Unmatched junction bases numbered 6, after V lost 5 bases and J lost 7 bases. CDR1 is LNHDA and CDR2 is SQIVND in the germline V gene (reference sequence). The full variable domain, in which reference TRBV19 and TRBJ1-5 provide the parts outside the CDR3, is DGGITQSPKYLFRKEGQNVTLSCEQNLNHDAMYWYRQDPGQGLRLIYYSQIVNDFQKGDIAEGYSVSREKKESFPLTVTSAQKNPTAFYLCASSPGQGRQPQHFGDGTRLSIL.

CDR3 in amino acids: CASSPGTGNTEAFF. CDR3 sequence (DNA): TGTGCCAGCAGTCCCGGGACAGGGAACACTGAAGCTTTCTTT. This sequence joins TRBV28 and TRBJ1-1; the match to TRBD1 covers 8 bases. CDR3 size: 14 residues. Germline values: CDR1 MDHEN, CDR2 SYDVKM. The V segment lost 5 bases and the J segment 1 base; nucleotides outside the gene matches: 3.

The rearrangement uses TRBV6-5 and TRBJ1-1; possible D gene TRBD1, 6 bases. Trimming cost V 2 bases and J 4 bases, with 8 bases left between them. Germline V lookup: CDR1 MNHEY, CDR2 SVGAGI. The CDR3 has 13 amino acids. The CDR3 here is CASSYGQRTEAFF. CDR3 DNA: TGTGCCAGCAGTTACGGACAGCGCACTGAAGCTTTCTTT.

This sequence joins TRBV5-1 and TRBJ2-1, with 12 bases matching TRBD2. The germline gives CDR1 SGHRS, CDR2 YFSETQ. V was clipped by 0 bases and J by 8 bases; unmatched bases: 12. CDR3 length: 18 amino acids. CDR3: CASSLVSLAGGPLDEQFF. The CDR3 nucleotides are TGCGCCAGCAGCTTGGTGTCCCTAGCGGGAGGGCCTCTCGATGAGCAGTTCTTC. The full variable domain, in which reference TRBV5-1 and TRBJ2-1 provide the parts outside the CDR3, is KAGVTQTPRYLIKTRGQQVTLSCSPISGHRSVSWYQQTPGQGLQFLFEYFSETQRNKGNFPGRFSGRQFSNSRSEMNVSTLELGDSALYLCASSLVSLAGGPLDEQFFGPGTRLTVL.

Here the CDR3 reads CSASSQGTASNQPQHF. CDR3 bases: TGCAGTGCTAGTAGTCAGGGGACAGCGAGCAATCAGCCCCAGCATTTT. The chain couples TRBV20-1 to TRBJ1-5; the match to TRBD1 covers 7 bases. The J segment lost 1 base and the V segment lost 3 bases, leaving 9 bases of the junction unmatched. CDR1 and CDR2 (germline): DFQATT, SNEGSKA (reference sequence). CDR3 length: 16 residues.

As DNA, the CDR3 is TGTGCTAGTGGTTCAACGGGACAGTTGTCCCCCGGCCTCGTCCTCGGATCCAAAAACATTCAGTACTTC. As protein: CASGSTGQLSPGLVLGSKNIQYF. The rearrangement uses TRBV12-5 and TRBJ2-4; 7 positions agree with TRBD1. The CDR3 runs 23 residues. Germline CDR1 is LGHNT and CDR2 is FRNRAP. The trim removed 4 bases at V and 2 bases at J, leaving 29 bases unmatched.

V usage is TRBV5-6 and J usage is TRBJ2-3, with TRBD2 matching 7 bases. The length of the CDR3 is 13 residues. Per the germline V gene, CDR1 is SGHDT and CDR2 is YYEEEE. V lost 4 bases to trimming and J lost 2 bases; unmatched junction nucleotides: 1. The CDR3 loop is CASSRDYTDTQYF. As DNA, the CDR3 is TGTGCCAGCAGCAGGGACTACACAGATACGCAGTATTTT.

The V gene is TRBV5-1, the J gene TRBJ1-1, with 10 bases lining up with TRBD1. The CDR3 runs to 14 residues. Germline V lookup: CDR1 SGHRS, CDR2 YFSETQ. The V segment lost 4 bases and the J segment 5 bases; nucleotides outside the gene matches: 5. CDR3: CASSGGQGKTEAFF. CDR3 in DNA: TGCGCCAGCAGCGGGGGACAGGGGAAGACTGAAGCTTTCTTT.

This chain uses TRBV5-5 with TRBJ1-1; the D is unclear. CDR1 is SGHKS and CDR2 is YYEKEE in the germline V gene (reference sequence). V was shortened by 3 bases and J by 3 bases, with 9 bases between the two germline ends. There are 13 residues in the CDR3. The CDR3 DNA is TGTGCCAGCAGCTCTGAGATGTACACTGAAGCTTTCTTT. Its translation: CASSSEMYTEAFF.

The chain employs TRBV18 and TRBJ1-2; 8 nucleotides line up with TRBD1. With V trimmed by 2 bases and J by 4 bases, 6 bases remained unmatched. The CDR3 spans 15 residues. Germline values: CDR1 KGHSH, CDR2 LQKENI. CDR3 nucleotide sequence: TGTGCCAGCTCACCAATCCCTCAGGGGGCCTATGGCTACACCTTC. Translating gives CASSPIPQGAYGYTF.

The chain links TRBV15 to TRBJ1-1, with 9 bases that match TRBD1. Germline loops: CDR1 LNHNV, CDR2 YYDKDF (reference sequence). The V segment lost 5 bases and the J segment 10 bases; nucleotides outside the gene matches: 11. The CDR3 has 14 amino acids. The CDR3 coding sequence is TGTGCCACCAGCGACAGGGGGGCGCACCTTGGAGCTTTCTTT. It codes for CATSDRGAHLGAFF. Full variable domain (rest looked up from reference TRBV15 and TRBJ1-1): DAMVIQNPRYQVTQFGKPVTLSCSQTLNHNVMYWYQQKSSQAPKLLFHYYDKDFNNEADTPDNFQSRRPNTSFCFLDIRSPGLGDTAMYLCATSDRGAHLGAFFGQGTRLTVV.

V is TRBV9 and J is TRBJ1-1; a possible D gene is TRBD1 (5 bases). The CDR3 spans 15 residues. Looked up from germline, CDR1 is SGDLS and CDR2 is YYNGEE. V shed 3 bases and J shed 0 bases, with 12 bases lying between them. CDR3: CASSGQTGMNTEAFF. CDR3 in DNA: TGTGCCAGCAGCGGACAGACGGGCATGAACACTGAAGCTTTCTTT. The full variable domain, rest sourced from reference TRBV9 and TRBJ1-1, is DSGVTQTPKHLITATGQRVTLRCSPRSGDLSVYWYQQSLDQGLQFLIQYYNGEERAKGNILERFSAQQFPDLHSELNLSSLELGDSALYFCASSGQTGMNTEAFFGQGTRLTVV.

The CDR3 nucleotides read TGTGCCAGCAGCCCCCAGGGCCCGAGCTCTGGAAACACCATATATTTT. It specifies CASSPQGPSSGNTIYF. This rearrangement joins TRBV7-2 to TRBJ1-3; possible D gene TRBD1, 5 bases. Trimming removed 5 bases at V and 0 bases at J, with 14 bases between. Germline CDR1 SGHTA, CDR2 FQGNSA. The CDR3 runs to 16 residues.

The V gene is TRBV2, the J gene TRBJ2-5; D uncertain. V was clipped by 6 bases and J by 2 bases, with 7 bases between them. The germline gives CDR1 SNHLY, CDR2 FYNNEI. There are 12 residues in the CDR3. CDR3 nucleotides: TGTGCCAGCAGGTGGGCTCAAGAGACCCAGTACTTC. Protein sequence: CASRWAQETQYF.